This T cell receptor (beta chain) derives from a study of T cells in tumors and immune-related adverse events. Trimming took 5 bases from V and 4 from J, leaving 3 bases between them. Germline values: CDR1 SNHLY, CDR2 FYNNEI. CDR3 length equals 11 residues. Some clones are missing from TCRdb's copy, which holds only in-frame ones; the method was immunoSEQ multiplex PCR. The sample has tens of thousands of clones, 75% to 95% seen once. The sample here was lymph node tissue, taken from a patient treated with anti-PD-1 therapy. The clonotype was recovered from a female donor with metastatic renal cell carcinoma. This chain uses TRBV2 with TRBJ2-1; D is unresolved. The CDR3 region is CASSLYNEQFF. In DNA, the CDR3 is TGTGCCAGCAGTCTATACAATGAGCAGTTCTTC.